One sample yielded the 28 T cell receptor beta chains listed below, sequenced in a study of cytomegalovirus exposure and HLA in healthy donors. Sequencing was performed with immunoSEQ multiplex PCR; in TCRdb, only in-frame clones are kept and a portion is missing. There are some 98,000 clones in the sample; approximately 84% occur only once, and 6% to 6.5% lies in the top ten. Sequencing input: PBMCs. Receptors originate from a man in his late teens or twenties in good health and CMV-seropositive.

This rearrangement joins TRBV5-1 to TRBJ2-1, with TRBD1 matching 7 bases. V lost 3 bases, J lost 6 bases, and 6 bases stayed unmatched. Germline assignment: CDR1 SGHRS and CDR2 YFSETQ. The CDR3 runs 14 residues. CDR3 loop: CASSSRTGANEQFF. The CDR3 region has the DNA TGCGCCAGCAGCTCTCGGACAGGAGCCAATGAGCAGTTCTTC.

The V gene is TRBV27, the J gene TRBJ2-7; tentatively, D is TRBD1 (6 bases). Germline lookup yields CDR1 MNHEY and CDR2 SMNVEV (reference sequence). Trimming left V 6 bases short and J 2 bases short, with 14 bases between. This CDR3 region has 14 residues. The DNA of the CDR3 is TGTGCCAGCAGCCCGTTGGACAGAACCTACGAGCAGTACTTC. Its translation: CASSPLDRTYEQYF.

The chain uses TRBV6-5 and TRBJ2-2; D possibly corresponds to TRBD2 (6 bases). Trimming cost V 2 bases and J 9 bases, with 10 bases left between them. The CDR3 loop spans 13 amino acids. Looked up from germline, CDR1 is MNHEY and CDR2 is SVGAGI. The CDR3 DNA follows: TGTGCCAGCAGTTACGGGGAGGCCCGGGAGCTGTTTTTT. It encodes CASSYGEARELFF.

This chain joins TRBV7-9 and TRBJ1-1; a weak D match, TRBD1 (5 bases). Trimming stripped 2 bases from V and 2 bases from J, with 15 bases between. The CDR3 consists of 16 residues. Germline V gene lookup returns CDR1 SEHNR and CDR2 FQNEAQ (reference sequence). CDR3 sequence reads: CASSLYSGSLNTEAFF. In DNA, the CDR3 is TGTGCCAGCAGCTTATATTCAGGGTCCCTCAACACTGAAGCTTTCTTT.

The V and J genes are TRBV29-1 and TRBJ1-1; D perhaps matches TRBD1 (6 bases). The germline V gene encodes CDR1 SQVTM and CDR2 ANQGSEA. The CDR3 extends over 12 amino acids. Trimming pared 7 bases from V and 7 bases from J, leaving 16 bases between. DNA of the CDR3: TGCAGCGCTTCGACAGGTTTGATTGAAGCTTTCTTT. This sequence encodes CSASTGLIEAFF.

This chain joins TRBV11-3 and TRBJ2-1, with D unresolved. The CDR3 consists of 13 residues. Germline V CDR1 and CDR2: SGHNT, YENEEA. V was pared by 3 bases and J by 6 bases, with 9 bases between. CDR3 sequence reads: CASSFERGNEQFF. CDR3 nucleotide sequence: TGTGCCAGCAGCTTTGAAAGAGGCAATGAGCAGTTCTTC.

The CDR3 here is CASSPRGGRSQETQYF. The CDR3 bases are TGCGCCAGCAGCCCCCGGGGCGGGAGGTCCCAAGAGACCCAGTACTTC. This chain links TRBV4-1 with TRBJ2-5; 8 bases map to TRBD2. The CDR3 loop spans 16 amino acids. Losses at the gene ends were 4 bases for V and 1 base for J; bases not matched to a gene: 8. Germline V lookup: CDR1 MGHRA, CDR2 YSYEKL.

DNA for the CDR3: TGTGCCAGCAGTTTTAGAGATTATTCACCCCTCCACTTT. Translating it yields CASSFRDYSPLHF. The genes are TRBV27 and TRBJ1-6, with no clear D. The CDR3 covers 13 residues. The germline CDR1 and CDR2 sequences are MNHEY and SMNVEV (reference sequence). Between the trimmed V and J ends, which lost 3 bases and 8 bases, there was a span of 8 bases.

CDR3 amino acids: CASSLLEIGTGGWQPQHF. DNA of the CDR3: TGTGCCAGCAGCTTATTAGAGATCGGCACAGGGGGCTGGCAGCCCCAGCATTTT. This chain joins TRBV7-2 and TRBJ1-5; 9 bases map to TRBD1. Germline lookup yields CDR1 SGHTA and CDR2 FQGNSA. The CDR3 spans 18 residues. V was clipped by 2 bases and J by 7 bases; unmatched bases: 15.

The genes are TRBV7-9 and TRBJ2-3; 7 nucleotides agree with TRBD1. V was pared by 5 bases and J by 0 bases, with 8 bases of the junction left unmatched. Germline CDR1 reads SEHNR; CDR2 reads FQNEAQ (reference sequence). This CDR3 is 16 amino acids long. This chain's CDR3 is CASSPTTGSSTDTQYF. Here the CDR3 DNA reads TGTGCCAGCAGCCCGACGACAGGGAGTAGCACAGATACGCAGTATTTT.

Note on this clone: Other DNA sequences in this specimen translate into the identical CDR3. J is TRBJ2-7 and V is TRBV7-8; 12 bases agree with TRBD1. CDR3 size: 16 residues. Germline lookup yields CDR1 SGHVS and CDR2 FQNEAQ. V lost 1 base, J lost 4 bases, and 5 bases stayed unmatched. CDR3 coding DNA: TGTGCCAGCAGCTTAGTCGGGGGACAGGGGGCATACGAGCAGTACTTC. Its protein product is CASSLVGGQGAYEQYF.

This chain connects TRBV5-1 to TRBJ2-1; 11 nucleotides match TRBD2. V shed 3 bases, J shed 7 bases, and the junction held 9 bases outside the gene matches. The CDR3 loop spans 16 amino acids. CDR1 and CDR2 (germline): SGHRS, YFSETQ. The CDR3 nucleotides are TGCGCCAGCAGCTCCCTGACTAGCGGGGCCGGGAATGAGCAGTTCTTC. Protein sequence: CASSSLTSGAGNEQFF.

This clone was seen only a few times. The V gene is TRBV11-2, the J gene TRBJ2-7; TRBD2 might be the D (6 bases). The CDR3 has 12 residues. V was pared by 7 bases and J by 2 bases, with 9 bases between. Germline V gene data show CDR1 as SGHAT and CDR2 as FQNNGV. CDR3 DNA sequence: TGTGCCAGCACGGACTATCCCTACGAGCAGTACTTC. Its translation: CASTDYPYEQYF. The full variable domain, in which reference TRBV11-2 and TRBJ2-7 provide the parts outside the CDR3, is EAGVAQSPRYKIIEKRQSVAFWCNPISGHATLYWYQQILGQGPKLLIQFQNNGVVDDSQLPKDRFSAERLKGVDSTLKIQPAKLEDSAVYLCASTDYPYEQYFGPGTRLTVT.

About this clone itself: At one end, the junction sequence differs from germline, possibly due to a read error. V is TRBV28 and J is TRBJ1-2; D unresolved. The CDR3 loop spans 13 amino acids. Germline-derived CDR1 and CDR2 are MDHEN and SYDVKM. Here the CDR3 reads CASSPLPKYGYTF. CDR3 DNA sequence: TGTGCCAGCAGCCCCCTTCCTAAATATGGCTACACCTTC.

The table lists this clone with a count of one. The DNA of the CDR3 is TGCGCCAGCAGCGCCGAGGACAGGGGGATAGATACGCAGTATTTT. This gives the protein CASSAEDRGIDTQYF. V gene TRBV5-1 combines with J gene TRBJ2-3, with 10 bases matching TRBD1. Germline CDR1 SGHRS, CDR2 YFSETQ. The J segment lost 5 bases and the V segment lost 4 bases, leaving 7 bases of the junction unmatched. The CDR3 loop spans 15 amino acids. Looking up the rest from reference TRBV5-1 and TRBJ2-3 gives the full variable domain: KAGVTQTPRYLIKTRGQQVTLSCSPISGHRSVSWYQQTPGQGLQFLFEYFSETQRNKGNFPGRFSGRQFSNSRSEMNVSTLELGDSALYLCASSAEDRGIDTQYFGPGTRLTVL.

The chain combines TRBV7-6 with TRBJ1-3; 9 bases agree with TRBD1. The germline V gene encodes CDR1 SGHVS and CDR2 FNYEAQ. Trimming at V came to 3 bases and at J to 3 bases, leaving 3 bases not matched to a gene. This CDR3 is 15 amino acids long. CDR3 protein: CASSFGTGLGNTIYF. The DNA of the CDR3 is TGTGCCAGCAGCTTCGGGACAGGGCTTGGAAACACCATATATTTT. The whole variable domain, filled in from reference TRBV7-6 and TRBJ1-3, reads GAGVSQSPRYKVTKRGQDVALRCDPISGHVSLYWYRQALGQGPEFLTYFNYEAQQDKSGLPNDRFSAERPEGSISTLTIQRTEQRDSAMYRCASSFGTGLGNTIYFGEGSWLTVV.

The CDR3 sequence: CASSFGAGALLAFF. The CDR3 DNA reads TGTGCCAGCAGTTTTGGGGCAGGGGCGCTGCTGGCTTTCTTT. The V and J genes are TRBV28 and TRBJ1-1, with a tentative D call TRBD1 (6 bases). This CDR3 contains 14 residues. V lost 3 bases and J lost 11, with 19 bases in between. The V gene's germline CDR1 is MDHEN and CDR2 SYDVKM.

CDR3 DNA: TGTGCCAGCAGCCCCACTGGCAGGGGAGCGAACACCGGGGAGCTGTTTTTT. It codes for CASSPTGRGANTGELFF. The V gene is TRBV7-3, the J gene TRBJ2-2; tentative D call: TRBD1 (6 bases). V shed 5 bases and J shed 0 bases, with 16 bases lying between them. Germline CDR1 and CDR2: SGHTA and FQGTGA. This CDR3 contains 17 residues.

V is TRBV15 and J is TRBJ2-3, with TRBD1 identical over 8 bases. The CDR3 extends over 16 amino acids. The V segment lost 3 bases and the J segment 4 bases; nucleotides outside the gene matches: 9. The germline V gene has CDR1 LNHNV and CDR2 YYDKDF (reference sequence). The CDR3 nucleotides are TGTGCCACCAGCAGCCAGGACAGGGTAGTATCAGATACGCAGTATTTT. Encoded protein: CATSSQDRVVSDTQYF.

The chain employs TRBV2 and TRBJ2-1; 14 nucleotides match TRBD2. Germline V gene data show CDR1 as SNHLY and CDR2 as FYNNEI. This CDR3 comprises 16 residues. J was trimmed by 8 bases and V by 5 bases; bases with no gene match: 8. CDR3 coding DNA: TGTGCCAGCAGTCCCGAGGGACTAGCGGGAGTTGATGAGCAGTTCTTC. It is translated as CASSPEGLAGVDEQFF.

The rearrangement links TRBV4-2 to TRBJ2-4; D call uncertain. CDR3 size: 17 residues. Between the trimmed V and J ends, which lost 0 bases and 3 bases, there was a span of 15 bases. From germline, CDR1 is LGHNA and CDR2 YNFKEQ. The CDR3 sequence is CASSQDEVGLGKNIQYF. The CDR3 coding sequence is TGTGCCAGCAGCCAAGATGAAGTCGGCCTAGGCAAAAACATTCAGTACTTC.

The chain employs TRBV4-3 and TRBJ2-1; 9 bases match TRBD2. The CDR3 runs 17 residues. V gave up 0 bases and J gave up 7 bases; unmatched junction bases: 10. Per germline, CDR1 LGHNA and CDR2 YSLEER. Here the CDR3 DNA reads TGCGCCAGCAGCCAAGACGCTAGCGGGATAAGCCGAAATGAGCAGTTCTTC. Translation gives CASSQDASGISRNEQFF.

The chain employs TRBV28 and TRBJ2-1, with TRBD2 matching over 13 bases. V trimming: 7 bases; J trimming: 8 bases; junction bases outside the gene matches: 14. Germline V gives CDR1 MDHEN, CDR2 SYDVKM. The CDR3 spans 17 residues. The CDR3 reads CASTSPGTSGKVDEQFF. In DNA form, the CDR3 reads TGTGCCAGCACCTCACCCGGGACTAGCGGGAAGGTGGATGAGCAGTTCTTC.

V usage is TRBV6-1 and J usage is TRBJ1-2; tentatively, D is TRBD1 (5 bases). There are 15 residues in the CDR3. V dropped 0 bases and J dropped 4 bases, with 12 bases sitting between them. In germline, CDR1 is MNHNS, CDR2 SASEGT. The CDR3 here is CASSEARGRGYGYTF. The CDR3 DNA follows: TGTGCCAGCAGTGAAGCGCGGGGTAGGGGCTATGGCTACACCTTC.

This clone came up a few times. The V and J genes are TRBV29-1 and TRBJ1-2; possibly TRBD1 for D (6 bases). The germline gives CDR1 SQVTM, CDR2 ANQGSEA. V was trimmed by 4 bases and J by 7 bases, leaving 10 bases between them. This CDR3 is built from 11 residues. The CDR3 is CSVGGRFGYTF. CDR3 nucleotides: TGCAGCGTTGGGGGGCGTTTTGGCTACACCTTC.

This clone was seen a single time. The rearrangement joins TRBV19 to TRBJ2-5, with TRBD2 matching over 9 bases. The CDR3 runs 16 residues. Germline CDR1 and CDR2: LNHDA and SQIVND (reference sequence). J was trimmed by 4 bases and V by 9 bases; bases with no gene match: 15. CDR3 amino acids: CASNPSPGLASETQYF. The CDR3 DNA reads as TGTGCCAGCAACCCAAGCCCGGGACTAGCTTCAGAGACCCAGTACTTC. Full variable domain (rest looked up from reference TRBV19 and TRBJ2-5): DGGITQSPKYLFRKEGQNVTLSCEQNLNHDAMYWYRQDPGQGLRLIYYSQIVNDFQKGDIAEGYSVSREKKESFPLTVTSAQKNPTAFYLCASNPSPGLASETQYFGPGTRLLVL.

This chain uses TRBV6-6 with TRBJ1-4; TRBD1 matches 7 bases. Trimming cost V 3 bases and J 5 bases; bases outside gene matches: 6. Germline CDR1 reads MNHNY; CDR2 reads SVGAGI (reference sequence). CDR3 length equals 15 residues. DNA for the CDR3: TGTGCCAGCAGTTATTCGACAGGGCCAAATGAAAAACTGTTTTTT. Translating it yields CASSYSTGPNEKLFF.

The V call is TRBV5-6, the J call TRBJ1-3; 10 bases are a match to TRBD1. Trimming took 1 base from V and 2 from J; bases not matched to a gene: 6. This CDR3 is 17 amino acids long. Germline assignment: CDR1 SGHDT and CDR2 YYEEEE. The CDR3 bases are TGTGCCAGCAGCTTGATAACGGGACAGGGGACTGGAAACACCATATATTTT. It encodes CASSLITGQGTGNTIYF. Complete variable domain (other parts from reference TRBV5-6 and TRBJ1-3): DAGVTQSPTHLIKTRGQQVTLRCSPKSGHDTVSWYQQALGQGPQFIFQYYEEEERQRGNFPDRFSGHQFPNYSSELNVNALLLGDSALYLCASSLITGQGTGNTIYFGEGSWLTVV.